Listed below are T cell receptor beta chains from one sample, sequenced in a study of blood T cell repertoires in COVID-19. The assay was immunoSEQ multiplex PCR, and TCRdb's table has in-frame clones only and misses some. The table records fewer than 250,000 clones, about 87% of them present only once. Sequencing was done on a sample of PBMCs or T cells enriched from blood (not recorded which). Receptor source: a woman aged 25-40 years who had been exposed to COVID-19. CDR3s include the opening cysteine and the closing phenylalanine or tryptophan. The D gene is left open where the match is weak. Rows give clone size only sometimes, using once, few, many, or a class for an expanded clone.

j_call: TRBJ2-1; d_call: -; clone_size: -; v_call: TRBV5-1; cdr3_nt: TGCGCCAGCAGCTTGATGTCTGTCAATGAGCAGTTCTTC; cdr3_aa: CASSLMSVNEQFF
j_call: TRBJ2-7; d_call: TRBD2; clone_size: -; v_call: TRBV2; cdr3_nt: TGTGCCAGCAGTGTCCTGGGAGGGTCTTACTACGAGCAGTACTTC; cdr3_aa: CASSVLGGSYYEQYF
j_call: TRBJ1-4; d_call: -; clone_size: -; v_call: TRBV7-9; cdr3_nt: TGTGCCAGCAGCTTAGGGAGTTCTCCAACTAATGAAAAACTGTTTTTT; cdr3_aa: CASSLGSSPTNEKLFF
j_call: TRBJ2-1; d_call: -; clone_size: -; v_call: TRBV2; cdr3_nt: TGTGCCAGCATGCGGGTAAGAAAAGTAGACAATGAGCAGTTCTTC; cdr3_aa: CASMRVRKVDNEQFF
j_call: TRBJ2-7; d_call: TRBD1; clone_size: -; v_call: TRBV5-1; cdr3_nt: TGCGCCAGCAGCTATACCGGGACAGGGTACGAGCAGTACTTC; cdr3_aa: CASSYTGTGYEQYF
j_call: TRBJ1-5; d_call: TRBD1; clone_size: few; v_call: TRBV10-2; cdr3_nt: TGCGCCAGCAGTGAGACCCGGACAGGGTGGAGTCAGCCCCAGCATTTT; cdr3_aa: CASSETRTGWSQPQHF
j_call: TRBJ1-1; d_call: TRBD1; clone_size: -; v_call: TRBV7-9; cdr3_nt: TGTGCCAGCAGCCCAGGGGACAGGACCTTGGGCACTGAAGCTTTCTTT; cdr3_aa: CASSPGDRTLGTEAFF
j_call: TRBJ1-5; d_call: -; clone_size: -; v_call: TRBV2; cdr3_nt: TGTGCCAGCAGTGAAGAGGGGGGGAATGATAAACCCCAGCATTTT; cdr3_aa: CASSEEGGNDKPQHF
j_call: TRBJ2-3; d_call: -; clone_size: -; v_call: TRBV19; cdr3_nt: TGTGCCAGTAGTATAGATAATAGCGGACCCTCCACAGATACGCAGTATTTT; cdr3_aa: CASSIDNSGPSTDTQYF
j_call: TRBJ2-2; d_call: -; clone_size: once; v_call: TRBV4-1; cdr3_nt: TGCGCCAGCAGCCAAGTGGCGGTTCCCGCGAACACCGGGGAGCTGTTTTTT; cdr3_aa: CASSQVAVPANTGELFF
j_call: TRBJ1-5; d_call: -; clone_size: -; v_call: TRBV19; cdr3_nt: TGTGCCAGTAGTATCGTCGGCAGGAACAATCAGCCCCAGCATTTT; cdr3_aa: CASSIVGRNNQPQHF
j_call: TRBJ1-5; d_call: TRBD1; clone_size: -; v_call: TRBV30; cdr3_nt: TGTGCCTGGGCAGGGGGACCAAATCAGCCCCAGCATTTT; cdr3_aa: CAWAGGPNQPQHF
j_call: TRBJ2-2; d_call: -; clone_size: -; v_call: TRBV7-6; cdr3_nt: TGTGCCAGCAGCTTATCACTAGCGAACACCGGGGAGCTGTTTTTT; cdr3_aa: CASSLSLANTGELFF
j_call: TRBJ1-6; d_call: -; clone_size: -; v_call: TRBV23-1; cdr3_nt: TGCGCCAGCGAACGCAGGAACTATAATTCACCCCTCCACTTT; cdr3_aa: CASERRNYNSPLHF
j_call: TRBJ1-3; d_call: TRBD1; clone_size: once; v_call: TRBV5-6; cdr3_nt: TGTGCCAGCAGCTTGAAGGGCCGGGACAGGGGGAACACCATATATTTT; cdr3_aa: CASSLKGRDRGNTIYF
j_call: TRBJ1-4; d_call: TRBD1; clone_size: -; v_call: TRBV5-1; cdr3_nt: TGCGCCAGCAGCCAAACACAGGGGAATGAAAAACTGTTTTTT; cdr3_aa: CASSQTQGNEKLFF
j_call: TRBJ2-1; d_call: TRBD2; clone_size: -; v_call: TRBV5-1; cdr3_nt: TGCGCCAGCAGCCCAGGGACTAGCTCAGAGCAGTTCTTC; cdr3_aa: CASSPGTSSEQFF
j_call: TRBJ2-7; d_call: -; clone_size: -; v_call: TRBV5-6; cdr3_nt: TGTGCCAGCAGCTACCGGGGTCTCTACGAGCAGTACTTC; cdr3_aa: CASSYRGLYEQYF
j_call: TRBJ2-3; d_call: -; clone_size: -; v_call: TRBV25-1; cdr3_nt: TGTGCCAGCAGTGTGGCGGGGCGCACAGATACGCAGTATTTT; cdr3_aa: CASSVAGRTDTQYF
j_call: TRBJ1-1; d_call: -; clone_size: -; v_call: TRBV3-1/TRBV3-2; cdr3_nt: TGTGCCAGCAGCCAAGTCTCCAGGGGTGGTGAAGCTTTCTTT; cdr3_aa: CASSQVSRGGEAFF
j_call: TRBJ1-3; d_call: -; clone_size: -; v_call: TRBV7-9; cdr3_nt: TGTGCCAGCAGCCAAACTACAGGGCACGGTGGAAACACCATATATTTT; cdr3_aa: CASSQTTGHGGNTIYF
j_call: TRBJ1-1; d_call: -; clone_size: -; v_call: TRBV3-1/TRBV3-2; cdr3_nt: TGTGCCAGCAGCCACCATAACACTGAAGCTTTCTTT; cdr3_aa: CASSHHNTEAFF
j_call: TRBJ2-2; d_call: -; clone_size: -; v_call: TRBV4-1; cdr3_nt: TGCGCCAGCAGCCCCCAAGAGGGAGTAGCCGGGGAGCTGTTTTTT; cdr3_aa: CASSPQEGVAGELFF
j_call: TRBJ1-2; d_call: -; clone_size: -; v_call: TRBV30; cdr3_nt: TGTGCCTGGAGTCCAAACTATGGCTACACCTTC; cdr3_aa: CAWSPNYGYTF
j_call: TRBJ1-1; d_call: -; clone_size: -; v_call: TRBV5-1; cdr3_nt: TGCGCCAGCAGCCCGCGTGAGGGGGTTCTGACTGAAGCTTTCTTT; cdr3_aa: CASSPREGVLTEAFF
j_call: TRBJ2-7; d_call: TRBD2; clone_size: -; v_call: TRBV9; cdr3_nt: TGTGCCAGCAGCGCCACAGCGGGAGCGAGCTCCTACGAGCAGTACTTC; cdr3_aa: CASSATAGASSYEQYF
j_call: TRBJ2-7; d_call: TRBD2; clone_size: few; v_call: TRBV6-5; cdr3_nt: TGTGCCGCCTCAACCGGACTAGTCGGCTCCTACGAGCAGTACTTC; cdr3_aa: CAASTGLVGSYEQYF
j_call: TRBJ2-4; d_call: TRBD2; clone_size: -; v_call: TRBV28; cdr3_nt: TGTGCCAGTAGCCAGGGAGGGGCAAAAGAAAACATTCAGTACTTC; cdr3_aa: CASSQGGAKENIQYF
j_call: TRBJ2-4; d_call: TRBD1; clone_size: -; v_call: TRBV5-8; cdr3_nt: TGTGCCAGCAGCCAGACAGGGTTCGCCAAAAACATTCAGTACTTC; cdr3_aa: CASSQTGFAKNIQYF